This T cell receptor beta chain was recovered during a study of T cell responses to AZD1222 COVID-19 vaccine. Study results and limitations: Within unmutated variant regions lay the reported targets of nearly half of spike-specific TCRs. Baseline serology detected seropositivity in only a handful of AZD1222 recipients.

Details on this clone: Its specificity is not known.

This CDR3 spans 12 amino acids. Germline loops: CDR1 SGDLS, CDR2 YYNGEE. V lost 3 bases to trimming and J lost 3 bases, with 4 bases between them. Produced via immunoSEQ multiplex PCR; TCRdb's table is partial and in-frame only. The sample lists 54,000 or so clones, more than 80% occurring once. The material sequenced was peripheral blood, taken on day 0 of AZD1222 vaccination. The TCR sequence derives from an adult in good health. This sequence joins TRBV9 and TRBJ1-3; D is uncertain. Here the CDR3 reads CASSGYGNTIYF. CDR3 DNA sequence: TGTGCCAGCAGCGGATATGGAAACACCATATATTTT.